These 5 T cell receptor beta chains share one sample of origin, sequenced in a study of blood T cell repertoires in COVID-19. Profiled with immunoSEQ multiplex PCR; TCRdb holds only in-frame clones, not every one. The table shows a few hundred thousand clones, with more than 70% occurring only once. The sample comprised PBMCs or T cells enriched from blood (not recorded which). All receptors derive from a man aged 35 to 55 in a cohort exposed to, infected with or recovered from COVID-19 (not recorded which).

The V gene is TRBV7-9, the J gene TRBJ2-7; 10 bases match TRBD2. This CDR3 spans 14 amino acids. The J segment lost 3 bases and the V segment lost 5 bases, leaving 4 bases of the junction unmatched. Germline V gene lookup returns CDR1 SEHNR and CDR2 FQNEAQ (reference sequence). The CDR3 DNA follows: TGTGCCAGCAGCCCCGGGACTAGCGACTACGAGCAGTACTTC. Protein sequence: CASSPGTSDYEQYF.

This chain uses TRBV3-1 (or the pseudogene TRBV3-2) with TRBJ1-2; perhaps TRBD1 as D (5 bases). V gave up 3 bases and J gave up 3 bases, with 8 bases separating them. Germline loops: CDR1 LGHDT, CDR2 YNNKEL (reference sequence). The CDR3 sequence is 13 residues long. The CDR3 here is CASSHLGDYGYTF. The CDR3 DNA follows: TGTGCCAGCAGCCACTTAGGGGACTATGGCTACACCTTC.

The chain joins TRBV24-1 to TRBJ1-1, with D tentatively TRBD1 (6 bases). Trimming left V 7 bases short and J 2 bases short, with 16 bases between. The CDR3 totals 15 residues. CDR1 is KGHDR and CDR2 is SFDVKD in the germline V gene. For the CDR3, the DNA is TGTGCCACCAGGGGCCCCGGGACACCTAACACTGAAGCTTTCTTT. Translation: CATRGPGTPNTEAFF.

DNA for the CDR3: TGTGCCAGCAGCTCCGTCAGGGGAGAGAGCCACGAGCAGTACTTC. This encodes CASSSVRGESHEQYF. The chain combines TRBV11-2 with TRBJ2-7, with D possibly TRBD1 on 6 matching bases. CDR3 size: 15 residues. V was pared by 4 bases and J by 5 bases, with 18 bases between. Germline V gives CDR1 SGHAT, CDR2 FQNNGV.

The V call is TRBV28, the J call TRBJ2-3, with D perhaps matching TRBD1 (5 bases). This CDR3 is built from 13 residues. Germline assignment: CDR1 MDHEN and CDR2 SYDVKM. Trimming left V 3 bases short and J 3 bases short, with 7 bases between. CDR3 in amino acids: CASSLQGTDTQYF. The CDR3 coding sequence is TGTGCCAGCAGTTTGCAGGGTACAGATACGCAGTATTTT.